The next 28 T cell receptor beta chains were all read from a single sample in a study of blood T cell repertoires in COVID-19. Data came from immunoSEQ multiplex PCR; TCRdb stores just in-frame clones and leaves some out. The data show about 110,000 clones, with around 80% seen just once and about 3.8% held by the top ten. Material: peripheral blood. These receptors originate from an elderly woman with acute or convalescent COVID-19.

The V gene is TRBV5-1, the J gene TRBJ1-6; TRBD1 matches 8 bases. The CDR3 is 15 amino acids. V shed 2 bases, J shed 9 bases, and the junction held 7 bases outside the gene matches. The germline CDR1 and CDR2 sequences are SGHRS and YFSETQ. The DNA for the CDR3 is TGCGCCAGCAGCTTCACGACAGGGGAGGCTTCACCCCTCCACTTT. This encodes CASSFTTGEASPLHF.

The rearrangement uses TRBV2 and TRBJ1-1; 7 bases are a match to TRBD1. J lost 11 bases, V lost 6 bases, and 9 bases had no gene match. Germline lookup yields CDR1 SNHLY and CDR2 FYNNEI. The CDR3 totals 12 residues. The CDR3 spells CASSATGDDAFF. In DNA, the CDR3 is TGTGCCAGCAGCGCAACAGGGGACGACGCTTTCTTT.

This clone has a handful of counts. CDR3 amino acids: CASSVGGASNQPQHF. DNA of the CDR3: TGTGCCAGCAGCGTTGGGGGCGCGAGCAATCAGCCCCAGCATTTT. The rearrangement uses TRBV6-6 and TRBJ1-5; the D gene is possibly TRBD1 (6 bases). The CDR3 spans 15 residues. V was cut by 6 bases and J by 1 base, with 13 bases left in between. CDR1 is MNHNY, CDR2 SVGAGI, per germline (reference sequence).

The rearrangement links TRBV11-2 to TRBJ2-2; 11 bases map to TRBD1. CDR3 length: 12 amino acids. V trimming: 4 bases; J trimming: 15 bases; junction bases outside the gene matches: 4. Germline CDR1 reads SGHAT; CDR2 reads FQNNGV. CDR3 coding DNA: TGTGCCAGCAGCTCCTGGGACAGGGGGGTGTTTTTT. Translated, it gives CASSSWDRGVFF.

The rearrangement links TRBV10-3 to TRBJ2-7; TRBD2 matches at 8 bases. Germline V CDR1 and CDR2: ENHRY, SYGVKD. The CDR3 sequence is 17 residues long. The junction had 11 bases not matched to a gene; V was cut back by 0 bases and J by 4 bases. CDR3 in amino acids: CAISESLREGGRYEQYF. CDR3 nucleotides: TGTGCCATCAGTGAGTCCCTACGGGAGGGGGGGCGATACGAGCAGTACTTC.

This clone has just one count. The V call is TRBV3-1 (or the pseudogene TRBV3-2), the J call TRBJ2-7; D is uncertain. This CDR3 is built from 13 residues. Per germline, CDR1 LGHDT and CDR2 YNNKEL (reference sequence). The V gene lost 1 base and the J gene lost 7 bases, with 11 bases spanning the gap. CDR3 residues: CASSQVRFGEQYF. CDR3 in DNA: TGTGCCAGCAGCCAAGTCCGCTTCGGGGAGCAGTACTTC.

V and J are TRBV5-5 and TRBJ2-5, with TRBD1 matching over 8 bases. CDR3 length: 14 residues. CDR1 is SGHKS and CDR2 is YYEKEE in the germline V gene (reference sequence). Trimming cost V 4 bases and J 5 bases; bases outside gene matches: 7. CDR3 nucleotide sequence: TGTGCCAGCAGCCTTACAGGGGGAAGTGAGACCCAGTACTTC. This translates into CASSLTGGSETQYF.

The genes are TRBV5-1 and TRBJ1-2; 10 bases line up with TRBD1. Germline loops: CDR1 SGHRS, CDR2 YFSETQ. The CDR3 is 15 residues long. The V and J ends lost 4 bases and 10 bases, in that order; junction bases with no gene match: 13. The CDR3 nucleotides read TGCGCCAGCAGCCCAACGAGGGGGACAGGGGATCTCTACACCTTC. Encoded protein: CASSPTRGTGDLYTF.

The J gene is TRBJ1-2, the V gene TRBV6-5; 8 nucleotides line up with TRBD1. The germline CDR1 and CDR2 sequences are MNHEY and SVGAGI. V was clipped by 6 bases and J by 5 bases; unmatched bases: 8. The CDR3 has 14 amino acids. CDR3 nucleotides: TGTGCCAGCAGACTGACAGGGGAGGTATATGGCTACACCTTC. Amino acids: CASRLTGEVYGYTF.

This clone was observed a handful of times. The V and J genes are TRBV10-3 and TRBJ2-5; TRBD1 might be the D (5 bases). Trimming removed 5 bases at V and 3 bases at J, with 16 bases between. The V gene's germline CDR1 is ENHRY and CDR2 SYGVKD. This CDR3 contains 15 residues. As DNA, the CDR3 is TGTGCCATCAGTCTTAACAGACAGACGAAAGAGACCCAGTACTTC. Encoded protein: CAISLNRQTKETQYF.

CDR3 in DNA: TGTGCCAGCAGCAAGGGACAGGGGATGGAAAATGGCTACACCTTC. It is translated as CASSKGQGMENGYTF. The rearrangement links TRBV21-1 to TRBJ1-2; the table's D call TRBD1 went unverified against the DNA. TRBV21-1 is a listed pseudogene. The CDR3 is made up of 15 amino acids.

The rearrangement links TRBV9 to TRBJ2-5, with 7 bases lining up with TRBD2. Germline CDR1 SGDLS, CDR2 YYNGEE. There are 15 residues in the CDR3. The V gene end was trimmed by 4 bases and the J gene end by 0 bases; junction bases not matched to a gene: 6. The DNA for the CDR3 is TGTGCCAGCAGCCCGGGCGGGACTAACCAAGAGACCCAGTACTTC. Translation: CASSPGGTNQETQYF. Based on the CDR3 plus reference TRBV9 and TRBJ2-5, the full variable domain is DSGVTQTPKHLITATGQRVTLRCSPRSGDLSVYWYQQSLDQGLQFLIQYYNGEERAKGNILERFSAQQFPDLHSELNLSSLELGDSALYFCASSPGGTNQETQYFGPGTRLLVL.

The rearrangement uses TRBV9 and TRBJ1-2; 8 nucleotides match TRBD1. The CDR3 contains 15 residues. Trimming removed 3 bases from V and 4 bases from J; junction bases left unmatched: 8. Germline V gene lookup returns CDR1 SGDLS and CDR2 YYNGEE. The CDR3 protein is CASSAGQGEGYGYTF. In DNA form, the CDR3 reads TGTGCCAGCAGCGCAGGACAGGGAGAGGGCTATGGCTACACCTTC.

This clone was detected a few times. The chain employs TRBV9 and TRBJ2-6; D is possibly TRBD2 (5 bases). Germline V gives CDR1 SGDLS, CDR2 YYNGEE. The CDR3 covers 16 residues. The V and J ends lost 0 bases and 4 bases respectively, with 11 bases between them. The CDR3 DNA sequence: TGTGCCAGCAGCGTAGCTGCGGGTCTCGGGGCCAACGTCCTGACTTTC. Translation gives CASSVAAGLGANVLTF.

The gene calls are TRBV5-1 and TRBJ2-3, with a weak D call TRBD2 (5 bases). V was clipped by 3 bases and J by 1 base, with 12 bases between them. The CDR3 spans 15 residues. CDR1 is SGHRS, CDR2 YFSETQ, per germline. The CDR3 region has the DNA TGCGCCAGCAGCTGGATCGGCGGGCGCACAGATACGCAGTATTTT. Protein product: CASSWIGGRTDTQYF.

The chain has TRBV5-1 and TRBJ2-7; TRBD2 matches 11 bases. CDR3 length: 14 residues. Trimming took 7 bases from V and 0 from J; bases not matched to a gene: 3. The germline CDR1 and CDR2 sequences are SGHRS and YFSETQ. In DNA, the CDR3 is TGCGCCAGCCAACTAGCGGGGGCCTCCTACGAGCAGTACTTC. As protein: CASQLAGASYEQYF.

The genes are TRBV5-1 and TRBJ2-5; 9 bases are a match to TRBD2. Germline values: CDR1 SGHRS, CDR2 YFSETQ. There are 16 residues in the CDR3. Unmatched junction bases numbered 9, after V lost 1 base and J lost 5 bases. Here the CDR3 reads CASSLIQRGVVETQYF. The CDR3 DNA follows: TGCGCCAGCAGCTTGATTCAGCGGGGGGTAGTGGAGACCCAGTACTTC.

As DNA, the CDR3 is TGTGCCAGCAGCTTATTGGCGGTGTCCTACGAGCAGTACTTC. It translates to CASSLLAVSYEQYF. This chain joins TRBV7-9 and TRBJ2-7, with unresolved D. The V gene's germline CDR1 is SEHNR and CDR2 FQNEAQ (reference sequence). This CDR3 spans 14 amino acids. With 2 bases removed from V and 1 base from J, the gap between germline ends came to 9 bases.

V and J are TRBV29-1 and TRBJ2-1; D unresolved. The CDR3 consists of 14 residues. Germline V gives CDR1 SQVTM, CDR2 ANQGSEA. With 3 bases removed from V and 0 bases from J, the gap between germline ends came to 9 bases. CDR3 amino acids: CSVELAVSYNEQFF. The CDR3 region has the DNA TGCAGCGTTGAGTTAGCAGTCTCCTACAATGAGCAGTTCTTC.

The CDR3, as DNA: TGCGCCAGCAGTCAGTCCGATTCGACAGGTCCCATCTATCCATTATGGTCACCCCTCCACTTT. It yields the protein CASSQSDSTGPIYPLWSPLHF. The V gene is TRBV23-1, the J gene TRBJ1-6; possibly TRBD1 for D (6 bases). TRBV23-1 is an open reading frame whose function is uncertain. The CDR3 has 21 amino acids. Trimming cost V 3 bases and J 10 bases, with 34 bases left between them.

This chain's CDR3 is CASSPSGGQGWTEAFF. In DNA form, the CDR3 reads TGTGCCAGCTCACCAAGCGGGGGACAGGGTTGGACTGAAGCTTTCTTT. The V call is TRBV18, the J call TRBJ1-1; the match to TRBD1 covers 9 bases. V dropped 2 bases and J dropped 5; count of bases not matched to a gene: 9. CDR3 length: 16 amino acids. CDR1 and CDR2 (germline): KGHSH, LQKENI. The entire variable domain, with the rest obtained from reference TRBV18 and TRBJ1-1, is as follows: NAGVMQNPRHLVRRRGQEARLRCSPMKGHSHVYWYRQLPEEGLKFMVYLQKENIIDESGMPKERFSAEFPKEGPSILRIQQVVRGDSAAYFCASSPSGGQGWTEAFFGQGTRLTVV.

CDR3 sequence: CAWSRQANTEAFF. The CDR3 DNA reads TGTGCCTGGAGTAGGCAGGCGAACACTGAAGCTTTCTTT. The chain employs TRBV30 and TRBJ1-1; D uncertain. The CDR3 consists of 13 residues. Trimming cost V 2 bases and J 1 base, with 8 bases left between them. CDR1 and CDR2 (germline): GTSNPN, SVGIG (reference sequence).

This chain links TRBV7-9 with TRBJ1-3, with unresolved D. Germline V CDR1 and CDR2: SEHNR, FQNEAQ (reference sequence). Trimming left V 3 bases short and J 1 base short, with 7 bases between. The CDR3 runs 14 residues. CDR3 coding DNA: TGTGCCAGCAGCTTGTCTATTTCTGGAAACACCATATATTTT. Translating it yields CASSLSISGNTIYF. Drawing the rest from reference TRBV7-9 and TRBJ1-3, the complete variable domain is DTGVSQNPRHKITKRGQNVTFRCDPISEHNRLYWYRQTLGQGPEFLTYFQNEAQLEKSRLLSDRFSAERPKGSFSTLEIQRTEQGDSAMYLCASSLSISGNTIYFGEGSWLTVV.

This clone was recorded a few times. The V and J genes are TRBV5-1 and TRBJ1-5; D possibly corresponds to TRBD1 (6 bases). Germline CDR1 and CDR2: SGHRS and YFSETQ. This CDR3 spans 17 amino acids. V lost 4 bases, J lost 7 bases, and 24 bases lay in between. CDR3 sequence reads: CASSPFGRGAVGQPQHF. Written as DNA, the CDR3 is TGCGCCAGCAGCCCATTTGGCAGGGGCGCGGTAGGGCAGCCCCAGCATTTT.

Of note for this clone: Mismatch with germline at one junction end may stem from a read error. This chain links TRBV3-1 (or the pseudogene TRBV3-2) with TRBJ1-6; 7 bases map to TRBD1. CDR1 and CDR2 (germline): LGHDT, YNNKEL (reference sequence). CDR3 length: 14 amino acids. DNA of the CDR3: TGTGCCAGCGGCCAAGAAGGGACAGCTTCACCCCTCCACTTT. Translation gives CASGQEGTASPLHF.

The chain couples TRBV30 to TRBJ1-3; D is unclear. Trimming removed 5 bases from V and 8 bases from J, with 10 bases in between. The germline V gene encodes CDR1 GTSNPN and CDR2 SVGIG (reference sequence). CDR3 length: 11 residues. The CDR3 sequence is CAWWRGDTIYF. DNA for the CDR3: TGTGCCTGGTGGCGGGGAGACACCATATATTTT. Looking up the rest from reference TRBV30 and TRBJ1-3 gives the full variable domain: SQTIHQWPATLVQPVGSPLSLECTVEGTSNPNLYWYRQAAGRGLQLLFYSVGIGQISSEVPQNLSASRPQDRQFILSSKKLLLSDSGFYLCAWWRGDTIYFGEGSWLTVV.

CDR3 in DNA: TGTGCCAGCAGCGCCACAGTCAACACTGAAGCTTTCTTT. It is translated as CASSATVNTEAFF. The chain combines TRBV6-5 with TRBJ1-1; no clear D gene. Trimming pared 6 bases from V and 2 bases from J, leaving 10 bases between. Germline lookup yields CDR1 MNHEY and CDR2 SVGAGI. There are 13 residues in the CDR3.

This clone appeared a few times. As DNA, the CDR3 is TGTGCCAGCAGTTTATCAGGCCTCTGGGGGGGCACTGAAGCTTTCTTT. It yields the protein CASSLSGLWGGTEAFF. The chain has TRBV27 and TRBJ1-1, with D perhaps matching TRBD1 (5 bases). Germline V gives CDR1 MNHEY, CDR2 SMNVEV (reference sequence). The CDR3 has 16 residues. Trimming removed 0 bases at V and 4 bases at J, with 15 bases between.